These T cell receptor beta chains were read from a single sample in a study of control samples from healthy donors and cancer patients. The repertoire was sequenced with immunoSEQ multiplex PCR; TCRdb's copy has only in-frame clones and lacks some. The sample shows about 150,000 clones, over 85% of them seen only once. What was sequenced was blood. These receptors were collected from a young man in good health. Both conserved end residues are part of each CDR3. D genes are given only for firm matches. Some rows have no size entry. The others give once, few or many, or a class for an expanded clone.

cdr3_aa: CASRDTDTQYF; cdr3_nt: TGTGCCAGCCGCGACACAGATACGCAGTATTTT; j_call: TRBJ2-3; v_call: TRBV2; d_call: -; clone_size: -
cdr3_aa: CASSPLDVASGNTIYF; cdr3_nt: TGTGCCAGTAGTCCGTTAGACGTTGCCTCTGGAAACACCATATATTTT; j_call: TRBJ1-3; v_call: TRBV19; d_call: -; clone_size: -
cdr3_aa: CASSYADGGTGELFF; cdr3_nt: TGTGCCAGCAGTTATGCCGACGGGGGCACCGGGGAGCTGTTTTTT; j_call: TRBJ2-2; v_call: TRBV7-9; d_call: -; clone_size: -
cdr3_aa: CASSDRDSDNQPQHF; cdr3_nt: TGTGCCAGTAGTGACCGGGACAGCGATAATCAGCCCCAGCATTTT; j_call: TRBJ1-5; v_call: TRBV19; d_call: TRBD1; clone_size: few
cdr3_aa: CASSLDWIPWQPQHF; cdr3_nt: TGTGCCAGCAGCTTAGATTGGATCCCCTGGCAGCCCCAGCATTTT; j_call: TRBJ1-5; v_call: TRBV7-2; d_call: -; clone_size: -
cdr3_aa: CASSAGQLPNTEAFF; cdr3_nt: TGTGCCAGCAGCGCCGGACAGCTTCCGAACACTGAAGCTTTCTTT; j_call: TRBJ1-1; v_call: TRBV9; d_call: -; clone_size: -
cdr3_aa: CASSGGTPPTQGLGYTF; cdr3_nt: TGTGCCAGCAGCGGGGGGACCCCCCCCACACAGGGGCTCGGCTACACCTTC; j_call: TRBJ1-2; v_call: TRBV9; d_call: TRBD1; clone_size: -
cdr3_aa: CASSGRGPYEQYF; cdr3_nt: TGTGCCAGCAGTGGCAGGGGTCCCTACGAGCAGTACTTC; j_call: TRBJ2-7; v_call: TRBV27; d_call: -; clone_size: -
cdr3_aa: CATSDLRGHGELFF; cdr3_nt: TGTGCCACCAGTGACCTCCGGGGTCACGGGGAGCTGTTTTTT; j_call: TRBJ2-2; v_call: TRBV24-1; d_call: -; clone_size: -
cdr3_aa: CASSLTTGFNEKLFF; cdr3_nt: TGTGCCAGCAGCCTAACGACAGGTTTTAATGAAAAACTGTTTTTT; j_call: TRBJ1-4; v_call: TRBV3-1/TRBV3-2; d_call: -; clone_size: -
cdr3_aa: CASSFGPQGHNSPLHF; cdr3_nt: TGTGCCAGTAGTTTCGGTCCGCAGGGGCATAATTCACCCCTCCACTTT; j_call: TRBJ1-6; v_call: TRBV19; d_call: -; clone_size: -
cdr3_aa: CAITPEGGMNYGYTF; cdr3_nt: TGTGCCATCACCCCGGAGGGAGGGATGAACTATGGCTACACCTTC; j_call: TRBJ1-2; v_call: TRBV10-3; d_call: -; clone_size: -
cdr3_aa: CASSPGLSYNEQFF; cdr3_nt: TGTGCCAGCAGCCCGGGACTATCCTACAATGAGCAGTTCTTC; j_call: TRBJ2-1; v_call: TRBV9; d_call: TRBD2; clone_size: once
cdr3_aa: CASSLRLAESYEQYF; cdr3_nt: TGCGCCAGCAGCTTGCGTCTAGCGGAATCCTACGAGCAGTACTTC; j_call: TRBJ2-7; v_call: TRBV5-1; d_call: TRBD2; clone_size: -
cdr3_aa: CASSRSTGELFF; cdr3_nt: TGTGCCAGCAGCCGCAGCACCGGGGAGCTGTTTTTT; j_call: TRBJ2-2; v_call: TRBV11-3; d_call: -; clone_size: -
cdr3_aa: CAWTRGTVNTEAFF; cdr3_nt: TGTGCCTGGACCAGAGGGACGGTGAACACTGAAGCTTTCTTT; j_call: TRBJ1-1; v_call: TRBV30; d_call: -; clone_size: -
cdr3_aa: CASSSGSGNTIYF; cdr3_nt: TGTGCCAGCAGCTCGGGGTCTGGAAACACCATATATTTT; j_call: TRBJ1-3; v_call: TRBV5-5; d_call: -; clone_size: -
cdr3_aa: CATQGLNQPQHF; cdr3_nt: TGTGCCACCCAGGGACTCAATCAGCCCCAGCATTTT; j_call: TRBJ1-5; v_call: TRBV19; d_call: -; clone_size: -
cdr3_aa: CASSEFLVNQPQHF; cdr3_nt: TGTGCCAGCAGTGAATTTTTGGTCAATCAGCCCCAGCATTTT; j_call: TRBJ1-5; v_call: TRBV6-1; d_call: -; clone_size: once
cdr3_aa: CAEYGKTNTGELFF; cdr3_nt: TGTGCCGAATACGGAAAAACGAACACCGGGGAGCTGTTTTTT; j_call: TRBJ2-2; v_call: TRBV30; d_call: -; clone_size: once
cdr3_aa: CASSYSRRTGDYGYTF; cdr3_nt: TGTGCCAGCAGTTACTCGAGGAGGACGGGGGACTATGGCTACACCTTC; j_call: TRBJ1-2; v_call: TRBV6-6; d_call: -; clone_size: -
cdr3_aa: CASSTPDRRNEKLFF; cdr3_nt: TGTGCCAGCAGCACACCGGACAGGAGGAATGAAAAACTGTTTTTT; j_call: TRBJ1-4; v_call: TRBV6-5; d_call: TRBD1; clone_size: -
cdr3_aa: CASSKAITDTQYF; cdr3_nt: TGTGCCAGCAGTAAGGCTATCACAGATACGCAGTATTTT; j_call: TRBJ2-3; v_call: TRBV28; d_call: -; clone_size: -
cdr3_aa: CASSLGTGGVETQYF; cdr3_nt: TGTGCCAGCAGCTTAGGAACAGGGGGGGTGGAGACCCAGTACTTC; j_call: TRBJ2-5; v_call: TRBV13; d_call: -; clone_size: once
cdr3_aa: CASSVEGNRMNTEAFF; cdr3_nt: TGTGCCAGCAGCGTAGAGGGTAACAGAATGAACACTGAAGCTTTCTTT; j_call: TRBJ1-1; v_call: TRBV9; d_call: -; clone_size: -
cdr3_aa: CASGLPLGGDVGGSQETQYF; cdr3_nt: TGTGCTAGTGGTTTACCCCTGGGAGGGGATGTCGGGGGGTCCCAAGAGACCCAGTACTTC; j_call: TRBJ2-5; v_call: TRBV12-5; d_call: TRBD2; clone_size: once
cdr3_aa: CASSLSYRQGRKEKLFF; cdr3_nt: TGTGCCAGCAGTTTATCCTACCGACAGGGCAGAAAGGAAAAACTGTTTTTT; j_call: TRBJ1-4; v_call: TRBV27; d_call: TRBD1; clone_size: -
cdr3_aa: CASSQRQRYEQYF; cdr3_nt: TGCGCCAGCAGCCAACGGCAGCGGTACGAGCAGTACTTC; j_call: TRBJ2-7; v_call: TRBV4-3; d_call: -; clone_size: once
cdr3_aa: CASSRLGGAFNYGYTF; cdr3_nt: TGTGCCAGCAGTCGTTTGGGGGGCGCATTTAACTATGGCTACACCTTC; j_call: TRBJ1-2; v_call: TRBV28; d_call: -; clone_size: -
cdr3_aa: CASQLTDTQYF; cdr3_nt: TGTGCCAGCCAATTAACAGATACGCAGTATTTT; j_call: TRBJ2-3; v_call: TRBV6-4; d_call: -; clone_size: -
cdr3_aa: CAWSVAGVVGPNSGNTIYF; cdr3_nt: TGTGCCTGGAGTGTAGCCGGAGTCGTCGGACCAAACTCTGGAAACACCATATATTTT; j_call: TRBJ1-3; v_call: TRBV30; d_call: -; clone_size: once
cdr3_aa: CASSEDRGPRLNEKLFF; cdr3_nt: TGTGCCAGCAGCGAGGACAGGGGCCCCCGCTTAAATGAAAAACTGTTTTTT; j_call: TRBJ1-4; v_call: TRBV7-2; d_call: TRBD1; clone_size: -
cdr3_aa: CASSFGLAGVINEQFF; cdr3_nt: TGTGCCAGCAGTTTCGGACTAGCGGGAGTGATTAATGAGCAGTTCTTC; j_call: TRBJ2-1; v_call: TRBV28; d_call: TRBD2; clone_size: -
cdr3_aa: CAWGRTDNSPLHF; cdr3_nt: TGTGCCTGGGGGAGGACAGATAATTCACCCCTCCACTTT; j_call: TRBJ1-6; v_call: TRBV30; d_call: -; clone_size: once
cdr3_aa: CASSPRYNEQFF; cdr3_nt: TGTGCCAGCAGTCCTCGATACAATGAGCAGTTCTTC; j_call: TRBJ2-1; v_call: TRBV6-6; d_call: -; clone_size: -
cdr3_aa: CASSLGRIRPEQYF; cdr3_nt: TGTGCCAGCAGCTTAGGGAGGATTCGGCCCGAGCAGTACTTC; j_call: TRBJ2-7; v_call: TRBV11-3; d_call: -; clone_size: -
cdr3_aa: CASSLYPGTSTYEQYF; cdr3_nt: TGTGCCAGCAGCCTCTATCCCGGGACTAGCACCTACGAGCAGTACTTC; j_call: TRBJ2-7; v_call: TRBV7-9; d_call: TRBD2; clone_size: -
cdr3_aa: CASSWTLPETQYF; cdr3_nt: TGCGCCAGCAGCTGGACACTCCCAGAGACCCAGTACTTC; j_call: TRBJ2-5; v_call: TRBV5-1; d_call: -; clone_size: -
cdr3_aa: CASSPRQSMNTEAFF; cdr3_nt: TGTGCCAGCAGCCCCCGACAGTCTATGAACACTGAAGCTTTCTTT; j_call: TRBJ1-1; v_call: TRBV5-4; d_call: -; clone_size: -
cdr3_aa: CASRLRPGHSSSPLHF; cdr3_nt: TGTGCCAGCAGACTGAGACCGGGACATTCGTCTTCACCCCTCCACTTT; j_call: TRBJ1-6; v_call: TRBV27; d_call: -; clone_size: -
cdr3_aa: CASSQEGREQYF; cdr3_nt: TGTGCCAGCAGCCAAGAGGGCCGCGAGCAGTACTTC; j_call: TRBJ2-7; v_call: TRBV3-1/TRBV3-2; d_call: -; clone_size: -